This T cell receptor (beta chain) was obtained from a study of T cells in Graves' hyperthyroidism and ophthalmopathy. Overall study findings and caveats: Blood held most thyroid clonotypes expanded above 0.001 frequency. Through a model of 13 V-J features, ophthalmopathy was separated from stable hyperthyroidism.

Amplification of TCR beta CDR3 regions was performed using RNA transcripts as template. Researchers ran a first-round RT-PCR on the TCR CDR3 using the HTBI primer set. TCRdb reprocessed the multiplex PCR reads via MiXCR and lists one record per CDR3 protein. Of 550,000 to 700,000 distinct CDR3 sequences listed, under 60% are singletons. CDR1 is SGHRS, CDR2 YFSETQ, per germline. V was pared by 7 bases and J by 0 bases, with 16 bases between. This CDR3 is 15 amino acids long. This clonotype was recorded many times. Its specificity is unknown. The chain combines TRBV5-1 with TRBJ2-5, with unresolved D. The source is an adult woman with Graves' disease, either hyperthyroidism or ophthalmopathy (not recorded which). The sample comprised peripheral blood or thyroid tissue (not recorded which). The CDR3: CASRLSGAYQETQYF. The CDR3 nucleotides are TGCGCCAGCCGGTTGAGTGGCGCTTACCAAGAGACCCAGTACTTC.